What follows are 24 T cell receptor beta chains derived from one specimen sequenced in a study of T-cell reconstitution after alpha-beta-depleted transplantation in children. For TCRbeta, the library was prepared with unique molecular identifiers. TCRdb processed the PCR reads anew with MiXCR; each CDR3 protein has one entry. The top ten hold 0.79% of the sample, which has approximately 630,000 distinct CDR3 sequences, 10% to 15% seen once. Sample: PBMCs, taken before TCRalphabeta/CD19-depleted stem cell transplant. The receptors were gathered from a girl aged 2 to 10 with congenital amegakaryocytic thrombocytopenia, due to receive a stem cell transplant.

This clonotype appeared many times. The V and J genes are TRBV6-5 and TRBJ2-7; no definite D call. Trimming removed 0 bases from V and 6 bases from J, with 9 bases in between. The CDR3 totals 13 residues. Germline lookup yields CDR1 MNHEY and CDR2 SVGAGI. For the CDR3, the DNA is TGTGCCAGCAGTTACTCCACCACGAGCGAGCAGTACTTC. Translating it yields CASSYSTTSEQYF.

This clonotype was recorded many times. The chain joins TRBV20-1 to TRBJ2-5, with D uncertain. The V gene's germline CDR1 is DFQATT and CDR2 SNEGSKA (reference sequence). The CDR3 length is 11 residues. With 3 bases removed from V and 3 bases from J, the gap between germline ends came to 5 bases. For the CDR3, the DNA is TGCAGTGCTAGTTGGGAAGAGACCCAGTACTTC. Translating gives CSASWEETQYF.

This clonotype has a handful of counts. The genes are TRBV19 and TRBJ2-1; TRBD2 is a possible D gene (5 bases). V shed 5 bases and J shed 4 bases, with 18 bases lying between them. The CDR3 loop spans 16 amino acids. Per germline, CDR1 LNHDA and CDR2 SQIVND (reference sequence). The CDR3 is CASSPRPSEGYNEQFF. CDR3 coding DNA: TGTGCCAGTAGTCCGCGCCCTTCAGAGGGATACAATGAGCAGTTCTTC.

This clonotype was recorded many times. The V call is TRBV20-1, the J call TRBJ1-6, with 8 nucleotides matching TRBD1. The J segment lost 5 bases and the V segment lost 6 bases, leaving 12 bases of the junction unmatched. CDR1 and CDR2 (germline): DFQATT, SNEGSKA (reference sequence). The CDR3 sequence is 16 residues long. CDR3 amino acids: CSAAEFRGQDNSPLHF. The CDR3 DNA reads TGCAGTGCGGCGGAATTTAGGGGACAGGATAATTCACCCCTCCACTTT.

Details on this clonotype: A much larger clone differs from this one at a single base, so this may be a read error. The chain employs TRBV7-6 and TRBJ2-7; D call uncertain. Looked up from germline, CDR1 is SGHVS and CDR2 is FNYEAQ. This CDR3 is 11 amino acids long. V was shortened by 4 bases and J by 6 bases, with 7 bases between the two germline ends. The CDR3 sequence: CASSSGFEQYF. In nucleotides, the CDR3 is TGTGCCAGCAGCTCAGGATTCGAGCAGTACTTC.

The chain uses TRBV28 and TRBJ1-1; the match to TRBD1 covers 8 bases. The V gene's germline CDR1 is MDHEN and CDR2 SYDVKM. This CDR3 contains 14 residues. The V and J ends lost 4 bases and 6 bases, in that order; junction bases with no gene match: 7. The CDR3 is CASSYRTGLPEAFF. In DNA form, the CDR3 reads TGTGCCAGCAGTTATAGGACAGGGCTACCTGAAGCTTTCTTT.

This clonotype appeared a few times. The chain recombines TRBV7-8 with TRBJ2-1; 8 positions match TRBD2. The germline gives CDR1 SGHVS, CDR2 FQNEAQ. V trimming: 3 bases; J trimming: 7 bases; junction bases outside the gene matches: 11. The CDR3 length is 16 residues. The CDR3 sequence: CASSFPLAGGINEQFF. CDR3 coding DNA: TGTGCCAGCAGCTTCCCTCTCGCGGGAGGAATAAATGAGCAGTTCTTC.

This clonotype was seen ten or more times. The chain is built from TRBV5-1 and TRBJ1-3; D remains ambiguous. The CDR3 loop spans 15 amino acids. Germline V gene sequence: CDR1 SGHRS, CDR2 YFSETQ. V lost 2 bases and J 0 bases, leaving 9 bases between the germline ends. The CDR3 region has the DNA TGCGCCAGCAGCTTTGACGGCGACTCTGGAAACACCATATATTTT. Protein product: CASSFDGDSGNTIYF.

This clonotype was found many times. The chain joins TRBV5-1 to TRBJ2-5; no firm D call. The ends were cut back, 0 bases at V and 5 bases at J, with 11 bases in the middle. Germline V gene sequence: CDR1 SGHRS, CDR2 YFSETQ. The CDR3 sequence is 14 residues long. As DNA, the CDR3 is TGCGCCAGCAGCTTGGCCTGGCAAACGGAGACCCAGTACTTC. Amino acid sequence: CASSLAWQTETQYF.

The chain couples TRBV21-1 to TRBJ1-2. TRBV21-1 corresponds to a pseudogene. This CDR3 is 14 amino acids long. CDR3 sequence (DNA): TGTGCCAGCAGCAAAGGGGGGCCCTTCTATGGCTACACCTTC. This gives the protein CASSKGGPFYGYTF.

This clonotype appeared many times. The chain is built from TRBV20-1 and TRBJ1-4; D is ambiguous. CDR1 and CDR2 (germline): DFQATT, SNEGSKA (reference sequence). Trimming shortened V by 3 bases and J by 8 bases, and 10 bases separated the two germline ends. The CDR3 contains 12 residues. CDR3 nucleotide sequence: TGCAGTGCTAGTGTAGCGGGGGAAAAACTGTTTTTT. Translated: CSASVAGEKLFF.

In its sample, this clonotype was seen a few times. The rearrangement joins TRBV29-1 to TRBJ2-2; 7 nucleotides line up with TRBD1. CDR1 and CDR2 from the germline V gene are SQVTM and ANQGSEA. V gave up 3 bases and J gave up 7 bases; unmatched junction bases: 5. This CDR3 comprises 13 residues. The CDR3 DNA follows: TGCAGCGTTGACAAACAGGGGTTCGGGGAGCTGTTTTTT. Protein sequence: CSVDKQGFGELFF.

The chain joins TRBV11-1 to TRBJ2-6; no reliable D call. The CDR3 contains 14 residues. The V end lost 6 bases, the J end lost 3 bases, and 9 bases lay between the germline ends. The V gene's germline CDR1 is SGHAT and CDR2 FQDESV (reference sequence). The CDR3 DNA follows: TGTGCCAGCAGTGGAGAGGATGGGGCCAACGTCCTGACTTTC. Amino acids: CASSGEDGANVLTF.

This clonotype turned up a few times. This chain connects TRBV28 to TRBJ2-7; 7 bases are a match to TRBD1. Germline-derived CDR1 and CDR2 are MDHEN and SYDVKM. V was pared by 6 bases and J by 3 bases, with 8 bases of the junction left unmatched. This CDR3 spans 14 amino acids. The CDR3 region is CASSNPGTDYEQYF. CDR3 nucleotide sequence: TGTGCCAGCAGCAACCCCGGGACAGACTACGAGCAGTACTTC.

Only a few counts were recorded for this clonotype. This chain uses TRBV5-1 with TRBJ1-1; D not certain. The CDR3 consists of 13 residues. The germline V and J ends were trimmed by 0 bases and 11 bases, with 14 bases remaining between them. Germline loops: CDR1 SGHRS, CDR2 YFSETQ. The CDR3 reads CASSLVVGQDAFF. The CDR3 bases are TGCGCCAGCAGCTTGGTTGTCGGGCAGGACGCTTTCTTT.

Ten or more counts support this clonotype. The gene calls are TRBV24-1 and TRBJ2-1, with D possibly matching TRBD2 (5 bases). The CDR3 covers 14 residues. Germline-derived CDR1 and CDR2 are KGHDR and SFDVKD. The V end was cut by 12 bases, the J end by 4 bases, with 18 bases between. The CDR3 nucleotides read TGTGCCTCCGGTGAGGGTGAGGCATACAATGAGCAGTTCTTC. Translated: CASGEGEAYNEQFF.

This clonotype has at least ten counts. V is TRBV5-1 and J is TRBJ1-1, with unresolved D. Per the germline V gene, CDR1 is SGHRS and CDR2 is YFSETQ. The length of the CDR3 is 13 residues. Trimming removed 0 bases at V and 1 base at J, with 4 bases between. The CDR3 nucleotides are TGCGCCAGCAGCTTGGCACCGAACACTGAAGCTTTCTTT. It specifies CASSLAPNTEAFF.

This clonotype was found a few times. The CDR3 loop is CSVSGRAYEQYF. The CDR3 DNA reads TGCAGTGTTTCAGGAAGGGCCTACGAGCAGTACTTC. The J gene is TRBJ2-7, the V gene TRBV20-1; no clear D. Trimming took 7 bases from V and 2 from J, leaving 12 bases between them. Germline CDR1 and CDR2: DFQATT and SNEGSKA (reference sequence). The CDR3 has 12 residues.

At least ten counts were recorded for this clonotype. The gene calls are TRBV10-3 and TRBJ2-1, with D possibly being TRBD1 (6 bases). Looked up from germline, CDR1 is ENHRY and CDR2 is SYGVKD. V was trimmed by 7 bases and J by 7 bases, leaving 11 bases between them. The CDR3 has 12 amino acids. The CDR3 DNA is TGTGCCATCAATGGGGACAATAATGAGCAGTTCTTC. This gives the protein CAINGDNNEQFF.

There are a few counts of this clonotype. This rearrangement joins TRBV3-1 to TRBJ2-4, with D uncertain. The CDR3 has 15 residues. From germline, CDR1 is LGHDT and CDR2 YNNKEL (reference sequence). V was shortened by 3 bases and J by 0 bases, with 9 bases between the two germline ends. As DNA, the CDR3 is TGTGCCAGCAGCCAGCATGGTGCAGCCAAAAACATTCAGTACTTC. This encodes CASSQHGAAKNIQYF.

This clonotype was recorded at least ten times. The chain carries TRBV20-1 and TRBJ1-4; D is unclear. Germline-derived CDR1 and CDR2 are DFQATT and SNEGSKA (reference sequence). Trimming removed 0 bases at V and 3 bases at J, with 17 bases between. There are 17 residues in the CDR3. The CDR3 DNA sequence: TGCAGTGCTAGAGATGATGAGTCGACGCGGCCTAATGAAAAACTGTTTTTT. Translated, it gives CSARDDESTRPNEKLFF.

The gene calls are TRBV7-9 and TRBJ2-2, with 12 bases that match TRBD2. There are 17 residues in the CDR3. Germline V CDR1 and CDR2: SEHNR, FQNEAQ (reference sequence). V lost 5 bases and J lost 5; bases outside the gene matches: 9. The CDR3 loop is CASSPRTSGIITGELFF. The CDR3 nucleotides are TGTGCCAGCAGCCCACGGACTAGCGGGATCATAACCGGGGAGCTGTTTTTT.

A few counts support this clonotype. One end of the junction is discordant with germline, which a read error may explain. This chain uses TRBV5-6 with TRBJ1-1, with TRBD1 identical over 9 bases. The CDR3 spans 13 residues. CDR1 SGHDT and CDR2 YYEEEE come from the germline V gene. In DNA, the CDR3 is TGTGCCAGCAGCGCGAGGACAGGGGAGGGCCTGATCTTT. This sequence encodes CASSARTGEGLIF.

In nucleotides, the CDR3 is TGCAGCGTTGTGGGGACTGGAAGCTCCTACAATGAGCAGTTCTTC. Amino acid sequence: CSVVGTGSSYNEQFF. The chain couples TRBV29-1 to TRBJ2-1; possibly TRBD2 for D (6 bases). This CDR3 is built from 15 residues. CDR1 and CDR2 from the germline V gene are SQVTM and ANQGSEA. Trimming took 4 bases from V and 0 from J, leaving 13 bases between them.